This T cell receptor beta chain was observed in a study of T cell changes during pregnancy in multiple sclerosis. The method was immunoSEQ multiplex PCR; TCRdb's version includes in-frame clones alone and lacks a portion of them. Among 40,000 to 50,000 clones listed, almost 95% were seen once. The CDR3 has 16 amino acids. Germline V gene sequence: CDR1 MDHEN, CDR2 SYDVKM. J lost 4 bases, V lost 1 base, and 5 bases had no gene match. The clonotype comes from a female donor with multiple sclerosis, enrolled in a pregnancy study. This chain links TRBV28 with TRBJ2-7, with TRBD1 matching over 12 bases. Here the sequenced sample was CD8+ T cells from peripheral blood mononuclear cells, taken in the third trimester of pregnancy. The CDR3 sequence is CASSLYGTGGIYEQYF. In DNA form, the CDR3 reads TGTGCCAGCAGTTTATACGGGACAGGGGGCATATACGAGCAGTACTTC.